The present TCR beta chain was sequenced within a study of cytomegalovirus exposure and HLA in healthy donors. Study findings and constraints: In terms of immune exposure information, only CMV serostatus was available. Presence/absence analyses rested on an assumption that sequencing depth was roughly uniform across donors.

PCR was performed using 60 Vbeta and 13 Jbeta primers. As processed by the authors: Among the unique TCR beta chains that a later analysis counted, some 73 million in all, 10 million to 11 million were shared. Only in-frame clones appear in the TCRdb table, and some are missing; sequencing was by immunoSEQ multiplex PCR. The V and J calls and clone size come from that table; D and trimming were worked out from the DNA. The sample lists approximately 220,000 clones; approximately 80% were seen once. Turning to this clone: Antigen specificity is unknown.

The CDR3 has 14 amino acids. Between the trimmed V and J ends, which lost 4 bases and 3 bases, there was a span of 10 bases. CDR1 and CDR2 (germline): SGHRS, YFSETQ. Sequenced input: PBMCs. This TCR was sampled from a boy aged 2 to 10 in good health and CMV-seronegative. V usage is TRBV5-1 and J usage is TRBJ2-2; a possible D gene is TRBD2 (6 bases). CDR3 amino acids: CASSAGRDTGELFF. The CDR3 DNA sequence: TGCGCCAGCAGCGCGGGACGGGACACCGGGGAGCTGTTTTTT.